Presented here are 13 T cell receptor beta chains from one specimen sequenced in a study of blood T cells in healthy people across ages. A sample-barcoded 5' primer and a J-beta primer mix were used in a second PCR of roughly 7 to 11 cycles. MiXCR, run by TCRdb on the 5' RACE reads, gives a single entry per CDR3 protein. The sample lists about 1.6 million distinct CDR3 sequences; around 35% were seen once. Sequencing was carried out using blood. Receptors were obtained from a woman in her 30s in good health.

The chain joins TRBV5-1 to TRBJ2-1; 9 bases line up with TRBD1. V trimming: 0 bases; J trimming: 9 bases; junction bases outside the gene matches: 4. Germline-derived CDR1 and CDR2 are SGHRS and YFSETQ. The CDR3 runs to 14 residues. The CDR3 region has the DNA TGCGCCAGCAGCTTGGAACAGGGGGCAACTGAGCAGTTCTTC. Amino acids: CASSLEQGATEQFF.

In this sample, this clonotype turned up a few times. The J gene is TRBJ1-5, the V gene TRBV4-1; no firm D call. Deletions cut 0 bases from V and 9 bases from J, with 9 bases between. CDR1 is MGHRA and CDR2 is YSYEKL in the germline V gene. The CDR3 loop spans 13 amino acids. CDR3 in DNA: TGCGCCAGCAGCCAAGATCTGGGGTGGCCCCAGCATTTT. Translated, it gives CASSQDLGWPQHF.

The sample holds many counts of this clonotype. The rearrangement joins TRBV27 to TRBJ2-5, with a tentative D call TRBD1 (6 bases). This CDR3 has 14 residues. Looked up from germline, CDR1 is MNHEY and CDR2 is SMNVEV (reference sequence). Trimming shortened V by 6 bases and J by 2 bases, and 13 bases separated the two germline ends. The CDR3 sequence is CASSSLGGQETQYF. In DNA form, the CDR3 reads TGTGCCAGCAGCTCGCTAGGGGGTCAAGAGACCCAGTACTTC.

DNA of the CDR3: TGTGCCAGCAGCTTTGGACAGGGGGCCTCTGGGGCCAACGTCCTGACTTTC. Residues: CASSFGQGASGANVLTF. This chain connects TRBV7-9 to TRBJ2-6, with 11 bases lining up with TRBD1. The CDR3 length is 17 residues. Trimming took 3 bases from V and 0 from J; bases not matched to a gene: 1. Germline V gene sequence: CDR1 SEHNR, CDR2 FQNEAQ (reference sequence).

This clonotype was detected only a few times. This chain uses TRBV5-4 with TRBJ2-7, with D perhaps TRBD2 (5 bases). V shed 4 bases and J shed 1 base, with 18 bases lying between them. The CDR3 is 16 amino acids. Germline values: CDR1 SGHNT, CDR2 YYREEE (reference sequence). This CDR3 reads CASSPAVEAVSYEQYF. The CDR3 DNA sequence: TGTGCCAGCAGCCCCGCAGTGGAGGCGGTATCCTACGAGCAGTACTTC.

This clonotype appeared a single time. V and J are TRBV27 and TRBJ2-3; TRBD2 agrees at 9 bases. The V and J ends lost 3 bases and 2 bases, in that order; junction bases with no gene match: 6. Germline CDR1 reads MNHEY; CDR2 reads SMNVEV (reference sequence). This CDR3 is 16 amino acids long. The CDR3 is CASSFTTSGNTDTQYF. The CDR3 DNA sequence: TGTGCCAGCAGTTTTACGACTAGCGGTAACACAGATACGCAGTATTTT.

The rearrangement links TRBV7-3 to TRBJ1-1; D not resolved. The V and J ends lost 5 bases and 12 bases respectively, with 19 bases between them. CDR1 and CDR2 from the germline V gene are SGHTA and FQGTGA. The CDR3 extends over 13 amino acids. The CDR3 DNA is TGTGCCAGCAGCCCCCTTGAGGGCGGGGTGACTTTCTTT. Amino acids: CASSPLEGGVTFF.

The chain joins TRBV15 to TRBJ1-1; 7 positions agree with TRBD1. This CDR3 is 16 amino acids long. Unmatched junction bases numbered 8, after V lost 0 bases and J lost 4 bases. From germline, CDR1 is LNHNV and CDR2 YYDKDF (reference sequence). This CDR3 is CATSRDTGVVATEAFF. The CDR3 DNA reads TGTGCCACCAGCAGAGATACAGGGGTAGTTGCCACTGAAGCTTTCTTT.

This clonotype has a handful of counts. DNA for the CDR3: TGCAGCGTTGCCGGGACAGGGGGCGCCGATACGCAGTATTTT. It encodes CSVAGTGGADTQYF. The genes are TRBV29-1 and TRBJ2-3; the match to TRBD1 covers 12 bases. The CDR3 is 14 amino acids. Germline-derived CDR1 and CDR2 are SQVTM and ANQGSEA. Trimming at V came to 4 bases and at J to 6 bases, leaving 5 bases not matched to a gene.

The rearrangement joins TRBV10-2 to TRBJ2-1; 9 bases align to TRBD2. The CDR3 totals 17 residues. CDR1 is WSHSY and CDR2 is SAAADI in the germline V gene. Trimming cost V 2 bases and J 4 bases; bases outside gene matches: 9. CDR3 sequence (DNA): TGCGCCAGCAGTGAGCCCTCGGGACTAGCCTTTTACAATGAGCAGTTCTTC. The encoded protein is CASSEPSGLAFYNEQFF.

This clonotype was recorded at least ten times. The chain recombines TRBV5-1 with TRBJ2-3; tentative D call: TRBD1 (6 bases). V lost 0 bases to trimming and J lost 5 bases, with 10 bases between them. This CDR3 contains 14 residues. The germline gives CDR1 SGHRS, CDR2 YFSETQ. CDR3: CASSLVGGVDTQYF. The CDR3, as DNA: TGCGCCAGCAGCTTGGTAGGGGGAGTAGATACGCAGTATTTT. The variable domain in full, with the rest retrieved from reference TRBV5-1 and TRBJ2-3, is KAGVTQTPRYLIKTRGQQVTLSCSPISGHRSVSWYQQTPGQGLQFLFEYFSETQRNKGNFPGRFSGRQFSNSRSEMNVSTLELGDSALYLCASSLVGGVDTQYFGPGTRLTVL.

This clonotype was counted at least ten times. The chain's CDR3 is CASSRDSGANVLTF. CDR3 nucleotide sequence: TGCGCCAGCAGCCGGGACTCTGGGGCCAACGTCCTGACTTTC. The V gene is TRBV4-1, the J gene TRBJ2-6, with D unresolved. Trimming shortened V by 4 bases and J by 0 bases, and 4 bases separated the two germline ends. Germline lookup yields CDR1 MGHRA and CDR2 YSYEKL. The CDR3 sequence is 14 residues long.

A note on this clonotype: Relative to the germline gene, one junction end is altered; a read error may explain this. The rearrangement links TRBV5-5 to TRBJ2-5; D tentatively reads TRBD1 or TRBD2 (5 bases each). The CDR3 contains 14 residues. CDR1 is SGHKS, CDR2 YYEKEE, per germline (reference sequence). In DNA, the CDR3 is TGTGCCTGCAGTCCTGGACGGGGCGGTGAGACCCAGTACTTC. Translation gives CACSPGRGGETQYF.